A selection of T cell receptor beta chains follows, all from one sample in a study of blood T cell repertoires in COVID-19. The repertoire was sequenced with immunoSEQ multiplex PCR; TCRdb's copy has only in-frame clones and lacks some. The table includes approximately 100,000 clones, around 85% detected once. Sequences were obtained from peripheral blood. All receptors derive from a woman in her sixties or seventies with acute or convalescent COVID-19. Each CDR3 is given with its conserved first and last residue. D genes are given only for firm matches. The size field is filled for only some rows; it gives once, few, many or a size class.

V gene,clone size,J gene,D gene,CDR3 DNA,CDR3 protein
TRBV5-4,many,TRBJ2-5,TRBD2,TGTGCCAGCAGCTCGGGGGCTAGCGGGAGTTCTGGGTTGGAGACCCAGTACTTC,CASSSGASGSSGLETQYF
TRBV7-2,-,TRBJ1-2,-,TGTGCCAGCAGCCAATCGGCCGATCGGGTTCGGGGTAACTATGGCTACACCTTC,CASSQSADRVRGNYGYTF
TRBV19,few,TRBJ1-5,-,TGTGCCAGTAGTATTGTGGACAGTGGCAATCAGCCCCAGCATTTT,CASSIVDSGNQPQHF
TRBV27,-,TRBJ1-2,TRBD1,TGTGCCAGCAGTCCAAGTGCTGACAGGGTCTACACCTTC,CASSPSADRVYTF
TRBV7-2,-,TRBJ2-3,-,TGTGCCAGCAGCTTCCTGCAGGACACTAGCACAGATACGCAGTATTTT,CASSFLQDTSTDTQYF
TRBV5-4,-,TRBJ2-5,TRBD1,TGTGCCAGCAGCGCGACAGGGGGCCGAGGGGAGACCCAGTACTTC,CASSATGGRGETQYF
TRBV5-4,-,TRBJ1-2,TRBD1,TGTGCCAGCAGCTTTTTGACAGGGGGCAACTATGGCTACACCTTC,CASSFLTGGNYGYTF
TRBV27,-,TRBJ1-6,TRBD1,TGTGCCAGCAGATTTCAGACAGGGGGCGGTAATTCACCCCTCCACTTT,CASRFQTGGGNSPLHF
TRBV7-9,-,TRBJ1-2,TRBD1,TGTGCCAGCACCGGGACAGGGACGGCCCCTAACTATGGCTACACCTTC,CASTGTGTAPNYGYTF
TRBV6-2/TRBV6-3,-,TRBJ2-5,TRBD2,TGTGCCAGCAGCAGGGGCTACGGGACTAGCGGGAGGGTGGAGACCCAGTACTTC,CASSRGYGTSGRVETQYF
TRBV6-5,-,TRBJ1-1,TRBD1,TGTGCCAGCAACCGACAGGGGAAGGCTGAAGCTTTCTTT,CASNRQGKAEAFF
TRBV4-3,-,TRBJ2-3,-,TGCGCCAGCAGCCAAGAACCCGGCGCGGGGTCAGATACGCAGTATTTT,CASSQEPGAGSDTQYF
TRBV7-6,-,TRBJ2-3,-,TGTGCCAGCAGCCTAAGACTAAGCGGTTCTCGCCCAGATACGCAGTATTTT,CASSLRLSGSRPDTQYF
TRBV7-2,-,TRBJ2-5,-,TGTGCCAGCAGCAAACAGGATCACATAGGCGAGACCCAGTACTTC,CASSKQDHIGETQYF
TRBV19,-,TRBJ1-3,-,TGTGCCAGTACCCCGGGAGGGGGGAAAGGGATAGACACCATATATTTT,CASTPGGGKGIDTIYF
TRBV7-9,-,TRBJ1-2,-,TGTGCCAGCAGCTTCCGGACAGATGGCTACACCTTC,CASSFRTDGYTF
TRBV6-5,-,TRBJ1-1,TRBD1,TGTGCCAGCAGAGACGGGACAGGGGGCCGACACAAAGCTTTCTTT,CASRDGTGGRHKAFF
TRBV4-3,-,TRBJ2-4,TRBD1,TGCGCCAGCAGTCTACTGACTCCAGGGGGCGAGGAAAACATTCAGTACTTC,CASSLLTPGGEENIQYF
TRBV6-5,once,TRBJ1-2,-,TGTGCCAGCAGCTCCGTAACAGGGTACGGCTACACCTTC,CASSSVTGYGYTF
TRBV19,few,TRBJ2-2,-,TGTGCCAGTAGTATAAGGGGCCCCGGGGAGCTGTTTTTT,CASSIRGPGELFF
TRBV11-3,few,TRBJ2-1,TRBD2,TGTGCCAGCAGCTTCGGACTAGCGGCGCACAATGAGCAGTTCTTC,CASSFGLAAHNEQFF
TRBV11-3,few,TRBJ2-2,TRBD1,TGTGCCAGCAGCCAAAACAGGGGTCGCGCCGGGGAGCTGTTTTTT,CASSQNRGRAGELFF
TRBV9,-,TRBJ1-6,-,TGTGCCAGCAGCGTAGCCGTAAATTCACCCCTCCACTTT,CASSVAVNSPLHF
TRBV19,-,TRBJ2-1,TRBD2,TGTGCCAGTAGTACGTCTAGCGGGGGGGTCGGTGAGCAGTTCTTC,CASSTSSGGVGEQFF
TRBV30,-,TRBJ2-5,TRBD2,TGTGCCTGGAGTGATCCACGGACTAGCGGGAGTTGGGAGACCCAGTACTTC,CAWSDPRTSGSWETQYF
TRBV6-5,-,TRBJ1-5,-,TGTGCCAGCAGTAATGGTCAGGGAATTGGACAGCCCCAGCATTTT,CASSNGQGIGQPQHF
TRBV19,-,TRBJ1-2,-,TGTGCCAGTTTCCAGCCATCCGCACAGGTACCACATGGCTACACCTTC,CASFQPSAQVPHGYTF
TRBV6-5,-,TRBJ1-5,-,TGTGCCAGCACTGTAGAAGTCAATCAGCCCCAGCATTTT,CASTVEVNQPQHF
TRBV10-1,-,TRBJ1-1,-,TGCGCCAGCAGCCTAGGGGGGGCCCAGCCTAACACAGCTTTCTTT,CASSLGGAQPNTAFF
TRBV19,-,TRBJ1-3,-,TGTGCCAGTAGTATCCGGGTTACCGGCGCTGGAAACACCATATATTTT,CASSIRVTGAGNTIYF
TRBV3-1/TRBV3-2,-,TRBJ1-2,TRBD1,TGTGCCAGCAGCCCTCCGGGACAGTGGAACTATGGCTACACCTTC,CASSPPGQWNYGYTF